This T cell receptor (beta chain) was sequenced in a study of CD8+ T cells in alopecia areata. As for the study in general: Those patients who were treated received oral tofacitinib, which was given at 5 to 10 mg twice daily for moderate-to-severe alopecia areata.

Extraction of RNA preceded its reverse transcription into cDNA, which served as the sequencing template. Sequencing used immunoSEQ multiplex PCR; TCRdb keeps in-frame clones, though not all of them. The repertoire includes over 8,500 clones, approximately 70% of them detected once, and around 15% sits in the top ten. It was from alopecia areata patients that lesional scalp punch biopsies and peripheral blood were collected. Unmatched junction bases numbered 1, after V lost 3 bases and J lost 1 base. CDR1 and CDR2 from the germline V gene are SGHVS and FQNEAQ. This CDR3 contains 14 residues. General study points: Lesional scalp, notably in alopecia totalis/universalis, had clonality above that of normal scalp. Whereas mice showed it more clearly, TCR sharing across patients was murkier, possibly because of HLA.

As for this clone: Its matching antigen is unknown.

This clonotype originated in a human donor with alopecia areata. Sequenced sample: skin. The chain carries TRBV7-8 and TRBJ1-1; 8 nucleotides agree with TRBD1. The CDR3 loop reads CASSFGQGNTEAFF. CDR3 coding DNA: TGTGCCAGCAGCTTCGGACAGGGGAACACTGAAGCTTTCTTT.